Below are 26 T cell receptor beta chains sequenced from a single sample in a study of T cells in Graves' hyperthyroidism and ophthalmopathy. Amplification targeted TCR beta CDR3 regions from RNA transcripts. When the TCR CDR3 underwent first-round RT-PCR, the HTBI primer set was used. One entry per CDR3 protein results from TCRdb running MiXCR on the multiplex PCR reads. This sample has about 500,000 distinct CDR3 sequences; 17% occur once, and the top ten carry 17%. Sequenced input: blood. These receptors all stem from a woman between 18 and 30 years old with Graves' ophthalmopathy.

Here the CDR3 DNA reads TGTGCCAGCAGTTTAGAGACTAGCGGGAGGCAGACGGGAGAGCAGTACTTC. Residues: CASSLETSGRQTGEQYF. The chain uses TRBV12-3 or TRBV12-4 and TRBJ2-7; 13 positions agree with TRBD2. The CDR3 sequence is 17 residues long. V was clipped by 1 base and J by 7 bases; unmatched bases: 10.

This clonotype was picked up a small number of times. The V gene is TRBV18, the J gene TRBJ2-1; TRBD2 is a possible D gene (5 bases). The CDR3 covers 14 residues. V was cut by 2 bases and J by 3 bases, with 8 bases left in between. Germline assignment: CDR1 KGHSH and CDR2 LQKENI. The DNA for the CDR3 is TGTGCCAGCTCACCAGTTAGCGACTACAATGAGCAGTTCTTC. Translating it yields CASSPVSDYNEQFF.

The chain employs TRBV9 and TRBJ2-3, with a tentative D call TRBD1 (5 bases). This CDR3 spans 16 amino acids. In germline, CDR1 is SGDLS, CDR2 YYNGEE. The ends were cut back, 0 bases at V and 3 bases at J, with 14 bases in the middle. The CDR3 sequence is CASSVESGHGTDTQYF. The DNA for the CDR3 is TGTGCCAGCAGCGTAGAATCCGGACACGGGACAGATACGCAGTATTTT.

This clonotype was seen at least ten times. The chain combines TRBV2 with TRBJ1-1; D gene unclear. The CDR3 is made up of 13 amino acids. V was trimmed by 2 bases and J by 3 bases, leaving 7 bases between them. The germline gives CDR1 SNHLY, CDR2 FYNNEI. The CDR3 is CASSEYSDTEAFF. In nucleotides, the CDR3 is TGTGCCAGCAGTGAATACAGCGACACTGAAGCTTTCTTT.

This clonotype was picked up many times. The V gene is TRBV7-7, the J gene TRBJ2-5; TRBD1 or TRBD2 may be the D gene (5 bases each). CDR3 length equals 17 residues. Germline loops: CDR1 SSHAT, CDR2 FNYEAQ (reference sequence). V lost 4 bases, J lost 4 bases, and 22 bases lay in between. CDR3 nucleotides: TGTGCCAGCAGCTCCCCTTTTTCGGGGCTTGGGGGAGAGACCCAGTACTTC. Translating gives CASSSPFSGLGGETQYF.

This clonotype was recorded many times. The chain has TRBV6-5 and TRBJ1-5; the match to TRBD1 covers 8 bases. The CDR3 totals 15 residues. Germline-derived CDR1 and CDR2 are MNHEY and SVGAGI. J lost 3 bases, V lost 2 bases, and 3 bases had no gene match. In DNA, the CDR3 is TGTGCCAGCAGTTACGGGGGACAGGCCAATCAGCCCCAGCATTTT. It encodes CASSYGGQANQPQHF.

Regarding this clonotype: Its ends do not fully match the called genes, so a read error is possible. The chain joins TRBV11-3 to TRBJ2-1, with TRBD2 matching over 7 bases. This CDR3 is 15 amino acids long. Germline loops: CDR1 SGHNT, CDR2 YENEEA. The CDR3 coding sequence is TGTGCCAGCAGCCTCACGGCGGGGGTGTACAATGGGCAGTTCTTC. Encoded protein: CASSLTAGVYNGQFF.

On this clonotype: A much more abundant neighbour one base away suggests this may be a read error. The CDR3 here is CSARAADNLIPDTQYF. The CDR3 bases are TGCAGTGCTAGAGCGGCCGATAATTTGATCCCAGATACGCAGTATTTT. This chain links TRBV20-1 with TRBJ2-3; D not certain. The CDR3 contains 16 residues. The V end was cut by 1 base, the J end by 4 bases, with 18 bases between. CDR1 and CDR2 from the germline V gene are DFQATT and SNEGSKA (reference sequence).

This clonotype came up many times. The V gene is TRBV6-1, the J gene TRBJ2-2; D is uncertain. The CDR3 consists of 13 residues. Germline V lookup: CDR1 MNHNS, CDR2 SASEGT. V was shortened by 6 bases and J by 7 bases, with 12 bases between the two germline ends. For the CDR3, the DNA is TGTGCCAGCAGATTCCGCCACGGCGGGGAGCTGTTTTTT. Encoded protein: CASRFRHGGELFF.

This clonotype has more than one count but fewer than ten. The chain joins TRBV18 to TRBJ2-6; maybe TRBD2 (5 bases). CDR1 is KGHSH, CDR2 LQKENI, per germline. The CDR3 covers 17 residues. V was shortened by 0 bases and J by 0 bases, with 9 bases between the two germline ends. CDR3 DNA: TGTGCCAGCTCACCACCGGACTTCTCCTCTGGGGCCAACGTCCTGACTTTC. Amino acids: CASSPPDFSSGANVLTF.

This clonotype was counted ten times or more. CDR3 DNA sequence: TGTGCCAGCAGCTTATTGACAGGGGCACCGAACACTGAAGCTTTCTTT. Amino acids: CASSLLTGAPNTEAFF. The gene calls are TRBV7-6 and TRBJ1-1; 8 nucleotides agree with TRBD1. Germline lookup yields CDR1 SGHVS and CDR2 FNYEAQ. The CDR3 is made up of 16 amino acids. The V and J ends lost 2 bases and 1 base, in that order; junction bases with no gene match: 6.

A note on this clonotype: The conserved phenylalanine or tryptophan is not found at the CDR3 terminus, so this likely reflects a read error. Here the CDR3 reads CSVEYGAPYDEQFI. CDR3 coding DNA: TGCAGCGTTGAGTACGGTGCCCCCTACGATGAGCAGTTCATC. The chain combines TRBV29-1 with TRBJ2-1; no firm D call. This CDR3 is 14 amino acids long. Germline V gene lookup returns CDR1 SQVTM and CDR2 ANQGSEA.

The V call is TRBV19, the J call TRBJ1-5; tentatively, D is TRBD1 (6 bases). Trimming took off 5 bases at V and 3 bases at J, with 14 bases between the two ends. The CDR3 is 15 residues long. Germline assignment: CDR1 LNHDA and CDR2 SQIVND (reference sequence). The CDR3 loop is CASSFSTGFNQPQHF. The CDR3 DNA reads as TGTGCCAGTAGTTTTTCGACAGGCTTCAATCAGCCCCAGCATTTT.

The chain is built from TRBV27 and TRBJ2-3, with 8 positions matching TRBD2. The germline V gene encodes CDR1 MNHEY and CDR2 SMNVEV (reference sequence). CDR3 length: 16 amino acids. The trim removed 3 bases at V and 2 bases at J, leaving 7 bases unmatched. The CDR3, as DNA: TGTGCCAGCAGTTTTGGCAGCGGGGGCCTCACAGATACGCAGTATTTT. Protein: CASSFGSGGLTDTQYF.

The gene calls are TRBV28 and TRBJ1-4, with no clear D. CDR3 size: 14 residues. Germline CDR1 is MDHEN and CDR2 is SYDVKM. V was clipped by 8 bases and J by 3 bases, with 13 bases between them. CDR3 DNA: TGTGCCAGCTCTTCTACGCAGCCTAATGAAAAACTGTTTTTT. Translating gives CASSSTQPNEKLFF.

Many counts were recorded for this clonotype. The chain couples TRBV28 to TRBJ1-2, with TRBD1 matching 10 bases. This CDR3 spans 14 amino acids. CDR1 is MDHEN and CDR2 is SYDVKM in the germline V gene. Unmatched junction bases numbered 5, after V lost 4 bases and J lost 6 bases. CDR3 DNA sequence: TGTGCCAGCAGTTCTACGGACAGGGGGAATGGCTACACCTTC. Amino acids: CASSSTDRGNGYTF.

This clonotype was counted at least ten times. The chain couples TRBV6-2 or TRBV6-3 to TRBJ2-1; 8 bases agree with TRBD1. Germline V gene lookup returns CDR1 MNHEY and CDR2 SVGEGT. After removal of 2 bases from V and 5 bases from J, the junction contained 5 bases not matched to a gene. The CDR3 has 15 amino acids. In DNA form, the CDR3 reads TGTGCCAGCAGTTACCCGGGACAGGTCGACAATGAGCAGTTCTTC. Encoded protein: CASSYPGQVDNEQFF.

This clonotype was recorded a few times. The genes are TRBV28 and TRBJ1-4, with D perhaps TRBD1 (5 bases). CDR1 and CDR2 from the germline V gene are MDHEN and SYDVKM. CDR3 length equals 13 residues. V lost 3 bases, J lost 8 bases, and 10 bases lay in between. The CDR3 DNA is TGTGCCAGCAGTTTGGGACGGATAGAAAAACTGTTTTTT. Its protein is CASSLGRIEKLFF.

This clonotype was observed a handful of times. The rearrangement joins TRBV5-1 to TRBJ2-7, with a weak D call TRBD2 (5 bases). CDR1 is SGHRS and CDR2 is YFSETQ in the germline V gene. This CDR3 is 14 amino acids long. V was trimmed by 0 bases and J by 5 bases, leaving 12 bases between them. The CDR3 coding sequence is TGCGCCAGCAGCTTGGTAAGAGGGTTCCACGAGCAGTACTTC. It specifies CASSLVRGFHEQYF. The variable domain in full, with the rest retrieved from reference TRBV5-1 and TRBJ2-7, is KAGVTQTPRYLIKTRGQQVTLSCSPISGHRSVSWYQQTPGQGLQFLFEYFSETQRNKGNFPGRFSGRQFSNSRSEMNVSTLELGDSALYLCASSLVRGFHEQYFGPGTRLTVT.

This clonotype has a count of ten or more. The rearrangement joins TRBV6-1 to TRBJ1-2; TRBD1 agrees at 7 bases. The V gene end was trimmed by 7 bases and the J gene end by 4 bases; junction bases not matched to a gene: 12. The length of the CDR3 is 15 residues. CDR1 is MNHNS, CDR2 SASEGT, per germline. The CDR3 DNA reads as TGTGCCAGCACCGAATTCCCCGGGACAGCCTATGGCTACACCTTC. Protein product: CASTEFPGTAYGYTF.

The rearrangement links TRBV5-1 to TRBJ1-5, with D tentatively TRBD1 (5 bases). The CDR3 extends over 15 amino acids. Trimming left V 1 base short and J 5 bases short, with 13 bases between. In germline, CDR1 is SGHRS, CDR2 YFSETQ. CDR3 amino acids: CASSLISGRDQPQHF. DNA of the CDR3: TGCGCCAGCAGCTTGATCTCAGGGCGTGATCAGCCCCAGCATTTT.

Ten or more counts support this clonotype. The chain employs TRBV12-3 or TRBV12-4 and TRBJ1-5; 8 bases agree with TRBD1. CDR3 length: 14 amino acids. V lost 7 bases to trimming and J lost 7 bases; unmatched junction nucleotides: 9. CDR3 DNA sequence: TGTGCCAGCACCCCGACAGGGGAGAGCCAGCCCCAGCATTTT. Its protein product is CASTPTGESQPQHF.

The genes are TRBV7-9 and TRBJ1-1; a weak D match, TRBD1 (6 bases). Germline-derived CDR1 and CDR2 are SEHNR and FQNEAQ (reference sequence). V gave up 5 bases and J gave up 1 base, with 23 bases separating them. The CDR3 contains 18 residues. As DNA, the CDR3 is TGTGCCAGCAGCCCCATGAAACAGGGTTTCTCGGCGAACACTGAAGCTTTCTTT. Translation: CASSPMKQGFSANTEAFF. The full variable domain, in which reference TRBV7-9 and TRBJ1-1 provide the parts outside the CDR3, is DTGVSQNPRHKITKRGQNVTFRCDPISEHNRLYWYRQTLGQGPEFLTYFQNEAQLEKSRLLSDRFSAERPKGSFSTLEIQRTEQGDSAMYLCASSPMKQGFSANTEAFFGQGTRLTVV.

This clonotype has a count of ten or more. The rearrangement uses TRBV30 and TRBJ1-2; maybe TRBD1 (6 bases). The CDR3 is 13 residues long. The germline gives CDR1 GTSNPN, CDR2 SVGIG (reference sequence). Trimming shortened V by 2 bases and J by 2 bases, and 9 bases separated the two germline ends. The CDR3 region has the DNA TGTGCCTGGAGTCAGGACAGAAACTATGGCTACACCTTC. Translated, it gives CAWSQDRNYGYTF.

In this sample, this clonotype turned up a few times. The J gene is TRBJ2-7, the V gene TRBV5-1; TRBD1 is a possible D gene (6 bases). Germline CDR1 reads SGHRS; CDR2 reads YFSETQ. The CDR3 has 14 amino acids. The V end lost 0 bases, the J end lost 0 bases, and 7 bases lay between the germline ends. CDR3 sequence (DNA): TGCGCCAGCAGCTTGGACAGGGTCTCCTACGAGCAGTACTTC. Translating it yields CASSLDRVSYEQYF.

This clonotype was detected ten times or more. This chain joins TRBV11-2 and TRBJ2-1; 8 bases match TRBD2. This CDR3 is 16 amino acids long. J lost 6 bases, V lost 5 bases, and 12 bases had no gene match. Germline CDR1 and CDR2: SGHAT and FQNNGV. The CDR3 reads CASSTFSGILGNEQFF. The DNA for the CDR3 is TGTGCCAGCAGCACCTTTAGCGGGATTTTGGGCAATGAGCAGTTCTTC.